Sequencing of this T cell receptor beta chain was carried out in a study of cytomegalovirus exposure and HLA in healthy donors. 13 Jbeta primers and 60 Vbeta primers were used for the PCR. Sequencing was performed with immunoSEQ multiplex PCR; in TCRdb, only in-frame clones are kept and a portion is missing. The sample yields around 91,000 clones, around nine tenths seen once. As for this clone: The antigen is not known.

Germline CDR1 MGHRA, CDR2 YSYEKL. The CDR3 sequence is 14 residues long. V lost 1 base and J lost 1, with 7 bases in between. Broader study findings: HLA-A and HLA-B allele assignments for most subjects were reportedly predicted accurately using TCR beta sequences. Most TCR beta V segments were productive about 87% or about 30% of the time in an earlier analysis.

These donors, healthy bone marrow donors, were studied. The sequence derives from a man in his thirties or forties in good health and CMV-seropositive. This rearrangement joins TRBV4-1 to TRBJ2-5, with a tentative D call TRBD1 (6 bases). Sequenced: PBMCs. The CDR3 nucleotides read TGCGCCAGCAGCCAAGGGACAGTCCAAGAGACCCAGTACTTC. This sequence encodes CASSQGTVQETQYF.